This T cell receptor (beta chain) was documented in a study of T-cell reconstitution after alpha-beta-depleted transplantation in children. Notes on the study in general: After transplant, at about two months, alpha-beta T cells were reportedly derived from several hundred expanded graft clones. Counts and diversity of T cells one year after transplant came mostly from newly produced T cells. Surviving recipient T cells and thymic progenitors underlay high day-60 TCRbeta diversity in some patients.

The V gene's germline CDR1 is MNHNS and CDR2 SASEGT. The CDR3 is 15 amino acids. The J segment lost 4 bases and the V segment lost 8 bases, leaving 9 bases of the junction unmatched. This clonotype was detected a few times. No antigen is known for it. The library targeted TCRbeta and was prepared with unique molecular identifiers. Using its own MiXCR run on the PCR reads, TCRdb lists one record per CDR3 protein. The sample carries around 80,000 distinct CDR3 sequences, 15% to 20% recorded once. The starting material was PBMCs, mostly from graft donor cells, obtained 360 days after TCRalphabeta/CD19-depleted stem cell transplant. The chain joins TRBV6-1 to TRBJ2-7; 12 nucleotides align to TRBD1. The clonotype originates from a male patient between 2 and 10 years old who had a stem cell transplant for acute lymphoblastic leukemia, so the T cells may come from the graft donor. Here the CDR3 reads CASQLGTGGLYEQYF. The CDR3 DNA reads TGTGCCAGCCAACTCGGGACAGGGGGCCTTTACGAGCAGTACTTC.